The entry below gives a single T cell receptor beta chain sequence along with its context. The sample belongs to a study of blood T cell repertoires in COVID-19. The CDR3 covers 15 residues. The ends lost 5 bases at V and 3 bases at J; junction bases unmatched: 4. CDR1 and CDR2 from the germline V gene are MDHEN and SYDVKM. Libraries were prepared by immunoSEQ multiplex PCR; TCRdb keeps only in-frame clonotypes and omits some of them. The sample lists hundreds of thousands of clones; 75% to 90% were seen once. The sequenced material came from peripheral blood. The chain carries TRBV28 and TRBJ2-2; 9 positions match TRBD2. This sequence originates from a woman aged 60-75 years with acute or convalescent COVID-19. CDR3 nucleotides: TGTGCCAGCAGTCGCCTAGCGGGGTACACCGGGGAGCTGTTTTTT. Translation gives CASSRLAGYTGELFF.